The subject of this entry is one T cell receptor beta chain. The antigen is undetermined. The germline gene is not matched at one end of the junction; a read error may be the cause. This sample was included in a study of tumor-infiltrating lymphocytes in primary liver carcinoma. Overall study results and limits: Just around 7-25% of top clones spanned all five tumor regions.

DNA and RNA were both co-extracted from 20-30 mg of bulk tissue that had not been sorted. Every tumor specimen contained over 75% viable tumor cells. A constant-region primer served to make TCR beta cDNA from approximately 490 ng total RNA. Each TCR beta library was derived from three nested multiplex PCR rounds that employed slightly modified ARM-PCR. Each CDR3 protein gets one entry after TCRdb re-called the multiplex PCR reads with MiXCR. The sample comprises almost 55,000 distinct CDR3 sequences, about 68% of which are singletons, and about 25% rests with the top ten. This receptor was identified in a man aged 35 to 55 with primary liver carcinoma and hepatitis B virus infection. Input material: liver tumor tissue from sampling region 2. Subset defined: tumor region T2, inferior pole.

For the CDR3, the DNA is TGTGCCAGCAGCTATGCCCAGATCGGGGGAGTGAACACCGGGAAGCTGTTTTTT. Translated, it gives CASSYAQIGGVNTGKLFF. The gene calls are TRBV7-9 and TRBJ2-2; possible D gene TRBD2, 6 bases. Germline V gives CDR1 SEHNR, CDR2 FQNEAQ (reference sequence). This CDR3 is 18 amino acids long.